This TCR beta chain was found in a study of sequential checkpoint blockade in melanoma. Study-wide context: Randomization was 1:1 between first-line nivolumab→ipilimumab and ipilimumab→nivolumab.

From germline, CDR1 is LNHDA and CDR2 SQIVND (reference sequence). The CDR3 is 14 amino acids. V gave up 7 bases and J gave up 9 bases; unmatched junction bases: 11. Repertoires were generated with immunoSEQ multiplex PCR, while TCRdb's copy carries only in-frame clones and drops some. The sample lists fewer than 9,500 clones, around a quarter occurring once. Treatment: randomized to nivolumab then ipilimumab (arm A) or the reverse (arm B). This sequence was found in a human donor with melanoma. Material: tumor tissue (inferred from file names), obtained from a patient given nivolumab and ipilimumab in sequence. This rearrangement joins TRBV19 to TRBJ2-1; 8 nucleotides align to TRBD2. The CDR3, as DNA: TGTGCCAGTACCCCCGGACTAGCCGTTGGTGAGCAGTTCTTC. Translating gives CASTPGLAVGEQFF.